The text below deals with one TCR beta chain. This clone was detected once. The antigen it recognizes is unknown. No base quality information exists; no much larger clone differs at one position. TCR CDR3 regions were amplified from genomic DNA by multiplex PCR using the deep immunoSEQ assay. Genomic DNA extracted from each cell subset was distributed evenly over all wells of several immunoSEQ 96-well plates, and each plate served as one replicate. For sorted subsets, about 210 ng of genomic DNA, equivalent to roughly 33,000 T cell genomes, went into each replicate PCR. Purified libraries were measured with a Qubit 3.0 fluorometer, size-checked on a Bioanalyzer 2100, and measured again with the KAPA Library Quantification kit. Every immunoSEQ 96-well plate was sequenced on a separate single-read 150-cycle Illumina NextSeq 550 flow cell. In the original analysis: Because the immunoSEQ output included only junctional sequences and no quality scores, the filtering could not be the same as the filtering used for full-length reads. Sequences were annotated with PyIR, a Python wrapper for IgBLAST v1.9, using IMGT germline references to assign V/J genes and CDR3. Reads were filtered out if the reads had weak V/J assignments (E-value above 1e-6), no CDR3, stop codons, out-of-frame junctions, or ambiguous translated residues. V3J clonotypes were defined by identical inferred V gene, J gene, and CDR3 amino acid sequence. Percentage overlap between repertoires was calculated by dividing the number of shared unique clonotypes by the size of the smaller repertoire. RTK rarefaction, the Chao1 estimator, and Recon v2.1 estimates of unobserved clonotypes were used to assess repertoire richness. For all TCRbeta clonotypes obtained by the gDNA method from a handful of donors, generation probabilities were computed with OLGA. TCRdb limited this immuneACCESS table to in-frame rearrangements with V and J called. A share of clones is missing; checked studies link under half to unresolved V genes, and the rest is unexplained. The V and J calls and clone size were taken over from that table, and D and trimming were inferred from the DNA. The sample includes around 1.9 million clones, with 93% observed a single time. The ten largest clones represent 1.5% to 2% of the sample.

These data are taken from a study of shared clonotypes between healthy human individuals (TCRdb year 2020). At the level of the whole study: A couple of women and a few men aged 18 to 49 years were included in the cohort. For each donor, three plates each were used for CD4 naive and CD4 memory, two plates were used for CD8 naive, and one plate was used for CD8 memory. The study deeply sequenced blood TCR repertoires of five healthy adults to estimate repertoire size and the extent of clonotype sharing between individuals. Libraries were prepared and TCR repertoires were sequenced by different laboratories using diverse techniques, in order to increase sequencing depth and limit assay-specific biases. Between about 0.9 and 10 billion PBMCs per donor were obtained by leukapheresis. The research as a whole found: Across several donors, roughly 5.4% of naive CD4, over 3% of naive CD8, under 2.5% of memory CD4, and approximately 0.4% of memory CD8 clonotypes were shared. Sampling was limited to blood, and TCR repertoires in tissue likely differ from TCR repertoires in blood. Even with the large sequencing depth, rarefaction of the sorted-subset datasets indicated that sequencing was incomplete. Based on pairwise subsampling, the degree of clonotype sharing among donors was expected to be affected by sequencing depth. Larger estimated clonotype richness was generally found for naive subsets than for memory subsets. Because the study included a small number of donors, the genetic and exposure-history diversity represented was limited. Higher generation probabilities were observed for clonotypes shared by all four sorted-subset donors than for non-shared clonotypes.

As encoded in the germline V gene, CDR1 is MGHDK while CDR2 is SYGVNS. From the cysteine through the phenylalanine, the CDR3 covers 15 amino acids. Only CDR3 DNA is held: 45 bases, read in frame from base 1. V and J are trimmed by 6 bases and 5 bases, and the gene matches miss 6 bases of the junction. CD8 naive samples were CD45RO-negative cells positively selected for CCR7, giving a CD45RA+CCR7+ population that excluded TemRA cells. Healthy HIV-negative adults with no recently reported acute infections or vaccinations were included as donors. All donors were Caucasian adults living in Nashville, Tennessee, USA. Blood was obtained by leukapheresis, after which PBMCs were separated by Ficoll-Histopaque density gradient centrifugation and cryopreserved in liquid nitrogen vapor phase. Analytical flow cytometry was used to check the purity and quantity of each magnetically sorted T cell population. Genomic DNA was isolated from each sorted fraction and quantified by UV absorbance on a Nanodrop 2000c.

The receptor's source is a man aged 18 to 30 in good health. Some clones in this sample may be carry-over from other donors' samples. The sample taken for sequencing was naive CD8+ T cells from PBMCs. Taken with the paper, the label for cell subset or site translates to: CD45RA+CCR7+. The sequence joins TRBV25-1 to TRBJ2-2, with 10 bases aligning to TRBD1. The DNA is TGTGCCAGCAGAGAGGACAGGGGGTGGACCGGGGAGCTGTTTTTT. Its protein product is CASREDRGWTGELFF.